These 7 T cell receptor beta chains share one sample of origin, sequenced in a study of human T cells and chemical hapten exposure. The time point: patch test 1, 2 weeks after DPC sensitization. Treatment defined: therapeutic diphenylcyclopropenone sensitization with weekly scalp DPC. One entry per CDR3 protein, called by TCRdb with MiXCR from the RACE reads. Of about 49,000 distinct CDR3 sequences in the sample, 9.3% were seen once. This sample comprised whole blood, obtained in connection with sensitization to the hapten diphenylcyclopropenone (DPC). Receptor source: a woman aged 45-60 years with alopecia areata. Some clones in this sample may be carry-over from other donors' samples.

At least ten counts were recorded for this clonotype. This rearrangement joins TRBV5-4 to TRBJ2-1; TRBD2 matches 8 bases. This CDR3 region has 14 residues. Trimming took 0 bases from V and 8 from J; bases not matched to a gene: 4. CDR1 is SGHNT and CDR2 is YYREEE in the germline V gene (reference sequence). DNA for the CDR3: TGTGCCAGCAGCTTGGAACTAGCGGAGTATGAGCAGTTCTTC. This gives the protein CASSLELAEYEQFF. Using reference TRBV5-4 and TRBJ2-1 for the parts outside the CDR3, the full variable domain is ETGVTQSPTHLIKTRGQQVTLRCSSQSGHNTVSWYQQALGQGPQFIFQYYREEENGRGNFPPRFSGLQFPNYSSELNVNALELDDSALYLCASSLELAEYEQFFGPGTRLTVL.

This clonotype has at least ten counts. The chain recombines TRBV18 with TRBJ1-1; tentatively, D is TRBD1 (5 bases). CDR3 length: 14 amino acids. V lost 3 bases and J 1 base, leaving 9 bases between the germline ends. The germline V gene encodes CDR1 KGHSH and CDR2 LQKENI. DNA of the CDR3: TGTGCCAGCTCACCCCGACAGACGAACACTGAAGCTTTCTTT. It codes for CASSPRQTNTEAFF.

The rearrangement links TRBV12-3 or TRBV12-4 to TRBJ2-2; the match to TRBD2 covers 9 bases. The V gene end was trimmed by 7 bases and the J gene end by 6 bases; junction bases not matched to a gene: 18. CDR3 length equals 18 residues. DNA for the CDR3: TGTGCCAGCACCCCTCGAGTAGCGGGGGCCTCAGGGGCCGGGGAGCTGTTTTTT. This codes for CASTPRVAGASGAGELFF.

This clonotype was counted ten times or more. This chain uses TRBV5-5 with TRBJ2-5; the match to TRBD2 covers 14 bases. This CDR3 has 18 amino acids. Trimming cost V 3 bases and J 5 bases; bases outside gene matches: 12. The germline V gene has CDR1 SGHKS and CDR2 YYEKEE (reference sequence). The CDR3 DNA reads TGTGCCAGCAGCTACAGACTAGCGGGAGGGCCCGGCGCCGAGACCCAGTACTTC. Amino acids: CASSYRLAGGPGAETQYF.

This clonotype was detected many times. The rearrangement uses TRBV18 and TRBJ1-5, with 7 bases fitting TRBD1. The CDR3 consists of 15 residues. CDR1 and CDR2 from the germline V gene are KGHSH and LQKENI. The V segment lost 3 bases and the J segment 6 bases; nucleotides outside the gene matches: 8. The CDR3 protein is CASSPSRDSFQPQHF. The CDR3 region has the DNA TGTGCCAGCTCACCGTCCCGGGACAGTTTTCAGCCCCAGCATTTT.

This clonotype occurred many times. As DNA, the CDR3 is TGTGCCAGCAGTCTCAGTCTGGACAGGGCCTATGGCTACACCTTC. Its protein is CASSLSLDRAYGYTF. The genes are TRBV2 and TRBJ1-2; 8 positions agree with TRBD1. J lost 4 bases, V lost 5 bases, and 9 bases had no gene match. From germline, CDR1 is SNHLY and CDR2 FYNNEI. The CDR3 runs to 15 residues.

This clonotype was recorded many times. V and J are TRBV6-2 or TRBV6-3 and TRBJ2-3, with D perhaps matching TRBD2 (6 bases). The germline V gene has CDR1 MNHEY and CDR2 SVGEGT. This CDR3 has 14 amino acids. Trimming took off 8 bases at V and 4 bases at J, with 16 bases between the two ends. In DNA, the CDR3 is TGTGCCAGCCAAGAGTACCGGAGGGCAGATACGCAGTATTTT. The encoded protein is CASQEYRRADTQYF.